This T cell receptor (beta chain) is from a study of cytomegalovirus exposure and HLA in healthy donors. Study-wide points: As confirmed in vitro, three CMV-associated chains were specific for CMV antigens.

The validation cohort, a group of more than 95 subjects, included the donors and was separate from the approximately 680-subject first cohort. V lost 2 bases, J lost 3 bases, and 13 bases lay in between. Germline loops: CDR1 SEHNR, CDR2 FQNEAQ (reference sequence). This CDR3 is 16 amino acids long. Here immunoSEQ multiplex PCR was the method, and the copy in TCRdb shows in-frame clones only, minus some. The repertoire consists of about 57,000 clones, with 90% to 95% occurring once and the leading ten covering approximately 6.3%. Comments on this clone: Its antigen is unidentified.

The sequencing sample was made of PBMCs. The receptor's source is a young woman in good health and CMV-seronegative. V gene TRBV7-9 combines with J gene TRBJ1-4; D possibly corresponds to TRBD1 (5 bases). The CDR3 loop reads CASSLWQGSPNEKLFF. In DNA, the CDR3 is TGTGCCAGCAGCTTATGGCAGGGATCCCCTAATGAAAAACTGTTTTTT.